The clone carrying this T cell receptor beta chain came up many times. Its antigen is as yet unknown. Trimming took 4 bases from V and 0 from J, leaving 3 bases between them. The CDR3 spans 13 residues. From germline, CDR1 is MGHDK and CDR2 SYGVNS. This sample is drawn from a study of identical twins. Overall study results and limits: Excess sharing between twins was weaker in beta out-of-frame sequences. Abundant beta clonotypes from cord blood had fewer insertions, unlike memory repertoires, which showed none.

TCRdb analysed the 5' RACE reads with MiXCR anew, one entry per CDR3 protein. This sample has nearly 250,000 distinct CDR3 sequences; roughly 7% occur once, and the top ten carry 3.5% to 4%. These data were likewise used in another study, on yellow fever vaccine responses in identical twins.

This chain joins TRBV25-1 and TRBJ2-2, with D hard to call. Sequencing was performed on memory (CD45RO+) T cells sorted from blood. The TCR originated in a woman under 30 in good health. CDR3 coding DNA: TGTGCCAGCAGTGGTACGAACACCGGGGAGCTGTTTTTT. As protein: CASSGTNTGELFF.